The source of this T cell receptor beta chain is a study of OX40 agonist ivuxolimab in advanced cancers. V lost 5 bases, J lost 5 bases, and 16 bases lay in between. Looked up from germline, CDR1 is SGHDT and CDR2 is YYEEEE. CDR3 size: 14 residues. Generated by immunoSEQ multiplex PCR, the TCRdb table keeps only in-frame clones and is missing some. The sample holds roughly 96,000 clones; approximately 84% are singletons and the top ten take about 6%. The clonotype was recovered from an adult with an advanced solid tumor such as melanoma, head and neck, liver or kidney cancer. This specimen was CD4+ or CD8+ T cells sorted from blood, taken in a trial of the OX40 agonist ivuxolimab. This chain joins TRBV5-6 and TRBJ1-1; perhaps TRBD1 as D (6 bases). The CDR3 DNA reads as TGTGCCAGCAGGTTCGAGGGGGGCGGAACTGAAGCTTTCTTT. Protein sequence: CASRFEGGGTEAFF.